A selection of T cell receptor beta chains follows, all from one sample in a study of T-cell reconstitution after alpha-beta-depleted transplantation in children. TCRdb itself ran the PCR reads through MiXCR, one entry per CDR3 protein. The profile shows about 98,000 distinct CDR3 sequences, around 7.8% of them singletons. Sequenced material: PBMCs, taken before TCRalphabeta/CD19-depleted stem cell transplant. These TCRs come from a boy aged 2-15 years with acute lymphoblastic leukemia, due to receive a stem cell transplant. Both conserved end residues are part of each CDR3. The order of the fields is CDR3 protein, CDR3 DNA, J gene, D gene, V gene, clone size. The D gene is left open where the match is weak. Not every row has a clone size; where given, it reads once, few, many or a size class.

CDR3 protein: CASSFDRVRGANVLTF; CDR3 DNA: TGTGCCAGCAGTTTTGACAGAGTCCGGGGGGCCAACGTCCTGACTTTC; J gene: TRBJ2-6; D gene: -; V gene: TRBV6-5; clone size: few
CDR3 protein: CASSGSGFSYNEQFF; CDR3 DNA: TGCGCCAGCAGCGGTAGCGGGTTCTCCTACAATGAGCAGTTCTTC; J gene: TRBJ2-1; D gene: TRBD2; V gene: TRBV5-1; clone size: many
CDR3 protein: CASSQDRDRVFNEQFF; CDR3 DNA: TGCGCCAGCAGCCAAGATCGGGACAGGGTTTTCAATGAGCAGTTCTTC; J gene: TRBJ2-1; D gene: TRBD1; V gene: TRBV4-3; clone size: few
CDR3 protein: CASSPTGGRTNIQYF; CDR3 DNA: TGCGCCAGCAGCCCCACGGGTGGTAGGACGAACATTCAGTACTTC; J gene: TRBJ2-4; D gene: -; V gene: TRBV4-1; clone size: few
CDR3 protein: CSASRINYGYTF; CDR3 DNA: TGCAGTGCTAGTCGAATTAACTATGGCTACACCTTC; J gene: TRBJ1-2; D gene: -; V gene: TRBV20-1; clone size: few
CDR3 protein: CASSNPRETQYF; CDR3 DNA: TGTGCCAGCAGTAACCCGCGAGAGACCCAGTACTTC; J gene: TRBJ2-5; D gene: -; V gene: TRBV12-3/TRBV12-4; clone size: many
CDR3 protein: CAISVMTGRHTEAFF; CDR3 DNA: TGTGCCATCAGTGTCATGACAGGGCGGCACACTGAAGCTTTCTTT; J gene: TRBJ1-1; D gene: TRBD1; V gene: TRBV10-3; clone size: -
CDR3 protein: CASSPGLVGNEQFF; CDR3 DNA: TGTGCCAGCAGCCCGGGACTAGTGGGCAATGAGCAGTTCTTC; J gene: TRBJ2-1; D gene: TRBD2; V gene: TRBV11-3; clone size: -
CDR3 protein: CATSSYRDSGRYTQYF; CDR3 DNA: TGTGCCACCAGTTCCTACAGGGACAGTGGTCGATATACGCAGTATTTT; J gene: TRBJ2-3; D gene: TRBD1; V gene: TRBV24-1; clone size: many
CDR3 protein: CASSQALDNSPLHF; CDR3 DNA: TGTGCCAGCAGCCAAGCCCTTGATAATTCACCCCTCCACTTT; J gene: TRBJ1-6; D gene: -; V gene: TRBV3-1; clone size: -
CDR3 protein: CASSLATNEQYF; CDR3 DNA: TGCGCCAGCAGCTTGGCAACAAACGAGCAGTACTTC; J gene: TRBJ2-7; D gene: -; V gene: TRBV5-1; clone size: many
CDR3 protein: CASSLSRTGNALEQYF; CDR3 DNA: TGTGCCAGCAGTCTATCCCGGACAGGAAATGCCCTCGAGCAGTACTTC; J gene: TRBJ2-7; D gene: TRBD1; V gene: TRBV27; clone size: many
CDR3 protein: CASTPGTSGANVLTF; CDR3 DNA: TGTGCCAGCACTCCGGGGACCTCTGGGGCCAACGTCCTGACTTTC; J gene: TRBJ2-6; D gene: -; V gene: TRBV12-3/TRBV12-4; clone size: -
CDR3 protein: CASRFVQGGNSPLHF; CDR3 DNA: TGTGCCAGCAGATTCGTACAGGGAGGCAATTCACCCCTCCACTTT; J gene: TRBJ1-6; D gene: -; V gene: TRBV2; clone size: few
CDR3 protein: CASGLVPDSEAFF; CDR3 DNA: TGTGCTAGTGGTTTGGTACCGGACAGTGAAGCTTTCTTT; J gene: TRBJ1-1; D gene: -; V gene: TRBV12-5; clone size: many
CDR3 protein: CSGHMNTEAFF; CDR3 DNA: TGCAGTGGGCACATGAACACTGAAGCTTTCTTT; J gene: TRBJ1-1; D gene: -; V gene: TRBV20-1; clone size: many
CDR3 protein: CASSLDEAVPRPLHF; CDR3 DNA: TGTGCCAGCAGCTTAGATGAAGCGGTCCCTCGACCCCTCCACTTT; J gene: TRBJ1-6; D gene: -; V gene: TRBV7-8; clone size: many
CDR3 protein: CASSLLWSSYNEQFF; CDR3 DNA: TGTGCCAGCAGTCTTCTTTGGAGCTCCTACAATGAGCAGTTCTTC; J gene: TRBJ2-1; D gene: -; V gene: TRBV6-1; clone size: -
CDR3 protein: CASSSTGLGETQYF; CDR3 DNA: TGCGCCAGCAGCTCGACAGGGTTGGGGGAGACCCAGTACTTC; J gene: TRBJ2-5; D gene: TRBD1; V gene: TRBV5-1; clone size: few
CDR3 protein: CASAGTGDEKLFF; CDR3 DNA: TGTGCCAGCGCCGGGACAGGGGATGAAAAACTGTTTTTT; J gene: TRBJ1-4; D gene: TRBD1; V gene: TRBV18; clone size: -
CDR3 protein: CASSLPQGGDWPMNTEAFF; CDR3 DNA: TGTGCCAGCAGCTTACCCCAGGGGGGAGACTGGCCAATGAACACTGAAGCTTTCTTT; J gene: TRBJ1-1; D gene: TRBD1; V gene: TRBV7-9; clone size: many
CDR3 protein: CASSPDRDNEQFF; CDR3 DNA: TGTGCCAGCAGCCCCGACAGGGACAATGAGCAGTTCTTC; J gene: TRBJ2-1; D gene: TRBD1; V gene: TRBV5-5; clone size: many
CDR3 protein: CASSQGPHGGQETQYF; CDR3 DNA: TGTGCCAGCAGCCAAGGCCCCCATGGAGGGCAAGAGACCCAGTACTTC; J gene: TRBJ2-5; D gene: -; V gene: TRBV3-1; clone size: many
CDR3 protein: CASSPRPSYEQYF; CDR3 DNA: TGTGCCAGCAGCCCCCGTCCATCCTACGAGCAGTACTTC; J gene: TRBJ2-7; D gene: -; V gene: TRBV3-1; clone size: few
CDR3 protein: CASSQERGGHSPLHF; CDR3 DNA: TGTGCCAGCAGCCAAGAAAGGGGGGGACATTCACCCCTCCACTTT; J gene: TRBJ1-6; D gene: -; V gene: TRBV4-2; clone size: many
CDR3 protein: CASSPGTGSIVTEAFF; CDR3 DNA: TGTGCCAGTAGTCCCGGGACAGGGTCGATCGTGACTGAAGCTTTCTTT; J gene: TRBJ1-1; D gene: TRBD1; V gene: TRBV19; clone size: few
CDR3 protein: CASTGGTGTGELFF; CDR3 DNA: TGTGCCAGCACCGGAGGGACGGGCACCGGGGAGCTGTTTTTT; J gene: TRBJ2-2; D gene: -; V gene: TRBV7-9; clone size: few
CDR3 protein: CASSQSPYEQYF; CDR3 DNA: TGTGCCAGCAGCCAATCGCCTTACGAGCAGTACTTC; J gene: TRBJ2-7; D gene: -; V gene: TRBV3-1; clone size: -
CDR3 protein: CASRLRGPNTEAFF; CDR3 DNA: TGTGCCAGTAGGCTTCGGGGCCCCAACACTGAAGCTTTCTTT; J gene: TRBJ1-1; D gene: -; V gene: TRBV19; clone size: -
CDR3 protein: CASSIDRGNEQFF; CDR3 DNA: TGCGCCAGCAGCATTGACAGGGGCAATGAGCAGTTCTTC; J gene: TRBJ2-1; D gene: TRBD1; V gene: TRBV5-1; clone size: -
CDR3 protein: CASSFGTASEAFF; CDR3 DNA: TGTGCCAGCAGCTTTGGGACAGCCTCTGAAGCTTTCTTT; J gene: TRBJ1-1; D gene: TRBD1; V gene: TRBV7-9; clone size: -
CDR3 protein: CASSYSRPHRGGEQFF; CDR3 DNA: TGTGCCAGCAGTTACTCGAGGCCCCACAGGGGTGGTGAGCAGTTCTTC; J gene: TRBJ2-1; D gene: TRBD1; V gene: TRBV6-5; clone size: -
CDR3 protein: CASSSPGLLDADTQYF; CDR3 DNA: TGTGCCAGCAGTTCTCCGGGACTCCTCGACGCAGATACGCAGTATTTT; J gene: TRBJ2-3; D gene: -; V gene: TRBV27; clone size: -
CDR3 protein: CASSLVGSILNYEQYF; CDR3 DNA: TGTGCCAGCAGCTTGGTAGGGTCAATCCTGAACTACGAGCAGTACTTC; J gene: TRBJ2-7; D gene: -; V gene: TRBV5-6; clone size: few
CDR3 protein: CASSEGGSSTDTQYF; CDR3 DNA: TGTGCCAGCAGTGAGGGGGGGTCTAGCACAGATACGCAGTATTTT; J gene: TRBJ2-3; D gene: TRBD2; V gene: TRBV6-4; clone size: -
CDR3 protein: CASSYGTGILSYEQYF; CDR3 DNA: TGTGCCAGCAGTTACGGGACAGGGATCCTCTCCTACGAGCAGTACTTC; J gene: TRBJ2-7; D gene: TRBD1; V gene: TRBV6-5; clone size: -
CDR3 protein: CSVEALGGNEQFF; CDR3 DNA: TGCAGCGTTGAAGCCCTGGGGGGAAATGAGCAGTTCTTC; J gene: TRBJ2-1; D gene: -; V gene: TRBV29-1; clone size: many
CDR3 protein: CASSVGGGQQPQHF; CDR3 DNA: TGTGCCAGCAGCGTAGGGGGGGGGCAGCAGCCCCAGCATTTT; J gene: TRBJ1-5; D gene: -; V gene: TRBV9; clone size: few
CDR3 protein: CSASGEGTREYNEQFF; CDR3 DNA: TGCAGTGCTTCTGGGGAGGGGACGAGGGAATACAATGAGCAGTTCTTC; J gene: TRBJ2-1; D gene: TRBD2; V gene: TRBV20-1; clone size: many
CDR3 protein: CASSFEGADEKLFF; CDR3 DNA: TGCGCCAGCAGCTTCGAAGGGGCGGATGAAAAACTGTTTTTT; J gene: TRBJ1-4; D gene: -; V gene: TRBV5-1; clone size: few
CDR3 protein: CASSNQGGSNQPQHF; CDR3 DNA: TGTGCCAGTAGCAATCAGGGAGGCAGCAATCAGCCCCAGCATTTT; J gene: TRBJ1-5; D gene: -; V gene: TRBV19; clone size: few
CDR3 protein: CASSIDHLEQFF; CDR3 DNA: TGTGCCAGTAGTATAGATCATCTCGAGCAGTTCTTC; J gene: TRBJ2-1; D gene: -; V gene: TRBV19; clone size: -
CDR3 protein: CASSEWDGSSYEQYF; CDR3 DNA: TGTGCCAGCAGTGAATGGGACGGAAGCTCCTACGAGCAGTACTTC; J gene: TRBJ2-7; D gene: -; V gene: TRBV2; clone size: many
CDR3 protein: CASSPSPLNEKLFF; CDR3 DNA: TGCGCCAGCAGCCCTAGTCCCCTTAATGAAAAACTGTTTTTT; J gene: TRBJ1-4; D gene: -; V gene: TRBV4-3; clone size: many